Listed below are T cell receptor beta chains from one sample, sequenced in a study of blood T cells in healthy people across ages. One entry per CDR3 protein, called by TCRdb with MiXCR from the 5' RACE reads. In the table there are approximately 800,000 distinct CDR3 sequences, roughly three fifths of which are singletons. What was sequenced was blood. The source of these receptors is a middle-aged man in good health. The CDR3 runs from the conserved cysteine through the conserved F or W. Fields, in order: CDR3 DNA, CDR3 protein, D gene, J gene, CDR3 length, V gene, clone size. D genes are given only for firm matches. The size field is filled for only some rows; it gives once, few, many or a size class.

cdr3_nt: TGTGCCAGCAGCCGACTAGCGGGGCATGAGCAGTTCTTC
cdr3_aa: CASSRLAGHEQFF
d_call: TRBD2
j_call: TRBJ2-1
cdr3_length: 13
v_call: TRBV6-5
clone_size: -

cdr3_nt: TGTGCCAGCAGCTACCAGCGGGGATCGAGCACAGATACGCAGTATTTT
cdr3_aa: CASSYQRGSSTDTQYF
d_call: TRBD2
j_call: TRBJ2-3
cdr3_length: 16
v_call: TRBV7-8
clone_size: -

cdr3_nt: TGTGCCAGCAGTTACCGTGGCGCGGGAGAGGCCCAGTACTTC
cdr3_aa: CASSYRGAGEAQYF
d_call: TRBD2
j_call: TRBJ2-5
cdr3_length: 14
v_call: TRBV6-2/TRBV6-3
clone_size: -

cdr3_nt: TGTGCCAGCAGCCAAGTCGTCGGATGGCCTGGGGCCAACGTCCTGACTTTC
cdr3_aa: CASSQVVGWPGANVLTF
d_call: -
j_call: TRBJ2-6
cdr3_length: 17
v_call: TRBV3-1
clone_size: -

cdr3_nt: TGTGCCAGCAGCCGGACAGGGAAGGTTACAGATACGCAGTATTTT
cdr3_aa: CASSRTGKVTDTQYF
d_call: TRBD1
j_call: TRBJ2-3
cdr3_length: 15
v_call: TRBV7-3
clone_size: -

cdr3_nt: TGCAGCGTTGGGGGGACTGCTTTCACCTACAATGAGCAGTTCTTC
cdr3_aa: CSVGGTAFTYNEQFF
d_call: -
j_call: TRBJ2-1
cdr3_length: 15
v_call: TRBV29-1
clone_size: once

cdr3_nt: TGTGCCAGCAGTTGGCTAGCGCGGAGGGAGCAGTACTTC
cdr3_aa: CASSWLARREQYF
d_call: -
j_call: TRBJ2-7
cdr3_length: 13
v_call: TRBV6-2/TRBV6-3
clone_size: few

cdr3_nt: TGCGCCAGCATTCCGACTAGCGGGAGTCATGAGCAGTACTTC
cdr3_aa: CASIPTSGSHEQYF
d_call: TRBD2
j_call: TRBJ2-7
cdr3_length: 14
v_call: TRBV5-1
clone_size: -

cdr3_nt: TGTGCCAGCAGCTTGGAAGGCAGTAGTAATTCACCCCTCCACTTT
cdr3_aa: CASSLEGSSNSPLHF
d_call: -
j_call: TRBJ1-6
cdr3_length: 15
v_call: TRBV5-5
clone_size: -

cdr3_nt: TGTGCCACCAGCTACGACAGGGGGGTGGGTGAGCAGTTCTTC
cdr3_aa: CATSYDRGVGEQFF
d_call: TRBD1
j_call: TRBJ2-1
cdr3_length: 14
v_call: TRBV15
clone_size: -

cdr3_nt: TGCGCCGGCACCTTGGGCCTGTCCTCCTACAATGAGCAGTTCTTC
cdr3_aa: CAGTLGLSSYNEQFF
d_call: -
j_call: TRBJ2-1
cdr3_length: 15
v_call: TRBV5-1
clone_size: once

cdr3_nt: TGTGCCAGCAGCGTAGCCCCTTCAACCTACGAGCAGTACTTC
cdr3_aa: CASSVAPSTYEQYF
d_call: -
j_call: TRBJ2-7
cdr3_length: 14
v_call: TRBV9
clone_size: -

cdr3_nt: TGTGCCAGCAGTTTGTCCGGGACTAGCGGGACACCACTTTGGGAGCAGTACTTC
cdr3_aa: CASSLSGTSGTPLWEQYF
d_call: TRBD2
j_call: TRBJ2-5
cdr3_length: 18
v_call: TRBV27
clone_size: few

cdr3_nt: TGTGCCATCAGGCCCGGACAGGGAGGTTCCTACGAGCAGTACTTC
cdr3_aa: CAIRPGQGGSYEQYF
d_call: TRBD1
j_call: TRBJ2-7
cdr3_length: 15
v_call: TRBV10-3
clone_size: few

cdr3_nt: TGCGCCAGCAGCTCCTTTGCGGACTCCTACGAGCAGTACTTC
cdr3_aa: CASSSFADSYEQYF
d_call: -
j_call: TRBJ2-7
cdr3_length: 14
v_call: TRBV5-1
clone_size: -

cdr3_nt: TGTGCCAGCAGTTACTCCGGGCGAGCTTTCTTT
cdr3_aa: CASSYSGRAFF
d_call: -
j_call: TRBJ1-1
cdr3_length: 11
v_call: TRBV6-2/TRBV6-3
clone_size: -

cdr3_nt: TGTGCCAGCAGCTTAAGGGTAAGAGCCTACAATGAGCAGTTCTTC
cdr3_aa: CASSLRVRAYNEQFF
d_call: -
j_call: TRBJ2-1
cdr3_length: 15
v_call: TRBV7-2
clone_size: -

cdr3_nt: TGTGCCAGCAGCTTAGATAACTGGCAGCTGTTTTTT
cdr3_aa: CASSLDNWQLFF
d_call: -
j_call: TRBJ2-2
cdr3_length: 12
v_call: TRBV11-3
clone_size: -

cdr3_nt: TGTGCCTGGGCCAGGGGGGCGAACTATGGCTACACCTTC
cdr3_aa: CAWARGANYGYTF
d_call: TRBD1
j_call: TRBJ1-2
cdr3_length: 13
v_call: TRBV30
clone_size: -

cdr3_nt: TGTGCCAGCAGAGTTCGGGGTGCTGGGGCCAACGTCCTGACTTTC
cdr3_aa: CASRVRGAGANVLTF
d_call: -
j_call: TRBJ2-6
cdr3_length: 15
v_call: TRBV2
clone_size: -

cdr3_nt: TGTGCCAGCAGTCCCGGGACAGGGATGTCTGGGGCCAACGTCCTGACTTTC
cdr3_aa: CASSPGTGMSGANVLTF
d_call: TRBD1
j_call: TRBJ2-6
cdr3_length: 17
v_call: TRBV28
clone_size: -

cdr3_nt: TGCAGTGCCGCGGCCATGGCCCACACTGAAGCTTTCTTT
cdr3_aa: CSAAAMAHTEAFF
d_call: -
j_call: TRBJ1-1
cdr3_length: 13
v_call: TRBV20-1
clone_size: -

cdr3_nt: TGTGCCAGCAGCTTTCCCAGACAGGGTGAGGAGACCCAGTACTTC
cdr3_aa: CASSFPRQGEETQYF
d_call: TRBD1
j_call: TRBJ2-5
cdr3_length: 15
v_call: TRBV7-9
clone_size: -

cdr3_nt: TGCAGTGCTAGCCCAACCGGGACATCGAGTGGCTACACCTTC
cdr3_aa: CSASPTGTSSGYTF
d_call: -
j_call: TRBJ1-2
cdr3_length: 14
v_call: TRBV20-1
clone_size: few

cdr3_nt: TGTGCCAGTAGTCCCCGCTTCGGACAGGGACATCAGCCCCAGCATTTT
cdr3_aa: CASSPRFGQGHQPQHF
d_call: TRBD1
j_call: TRBJ1-5
cdr3_length: 16
v_call: TRBV19
clone_size: -

cdr3_nt: TGTGCCAGTAGCCTAGGGACAGCCACCCAAGAGACCCAGTACTTC
cdr3_aa: CASSLGTATQETQYF
d_call: TRBD1
j_call: TRBJ2-5
cdr3_length: 15
v_call: TRBV19
clone_size: -

cdr3_nt: TGTGCCAGCAGCACCTCCCCAGATACGCAGTATTTT
cdr3_aa: CASSTSPDTQYF
d_call: -
j_call: TRBJ2-3
cdr3_length: 12
v_call: TRBV27
clone_size: -

cdr3_nt: TGTGCCAGCAGCCAATGGACAGGCTACGAGCAGTACTTC
cdr3_aa: CASSQWTGYEQYF
d_call: TRBD1
j_call: TRBJ2-7
cdr3_length: 13
v_call: TRBV5-5
clone_size: -

cdr3_nt: TGTGCCAGCAGCCACCCAAGGCACTCCTACGAGCAGTACTTC
cdr3_aa: CASSHPRHSYEQYF
d_call: -
j_call: TRBJ2-7
cdr3_length: 14
v_call: TRBV14
clone_size: -

cdr3_nt: TGTGCCAGCAGTGAACGGATGTTAAATCAGCCCCAGTATTTT
cdr3_aa: CASSERMLNQPQYF
d_call: -
j_call: TRBJ2-3
cdr3_length: 14
v_call: TRBV2
clone_size: -

cdr3_nt: TGTGCCAGCAGTTTCACAGGGGGTGGTACGCAGTATTTT
cdr3_aa: CASSFTGGGTQYF
d_call: TRBD1
j_call: TRBJ2-3
cdr3_length: 13
v_call: TRBV12-3/TRBV12-4
clone_size: few

cdr3_nt: TGTGCCAGCAGCCAATCAAGGACAGGGTGGGGTAATCAGCCCCAGCATTTT
cdr3_aa: CASSQSRTGWGNQPQHF
d_call: TRBD1
j_call: TRBJ1-5
cdr3_length: 17
v_call: TRBV3-1
clone_size: -

cdr3_nt: TGTGCCAGCAAAAAACGGTCCGGGACAGGGGGCGAGGGCCTACACGCTCCCCAGTACTTC
cdr3_aa: CASKKRSGTGGEGLHAPQYF
d_call: TRBD1
j_call: TRBJ2-5
cdr3_length: 20
v_call: TRBV7-2
clone_size: few

cdr3_nt: TGTGCCAGCAGGAGAGAGCTTGGTGAGCAGTACTTC
cdr3_aa: CASRRELGEQYF
d_call: -
j_call: TRBJ2-7
cdr3_length: 12
v_call: TRBV13
clone_size: -

cdr3_nt: TGTGCCAGCAGCTTAGTGGGCCGTAATCAGCCCCAGCATTTT
cdr3_aa: CASSLVGRNQPQHF
d_call: -
j_call: TRBJ1-5
cdr3_length: 14
v_call: TRBV7-6
clone_size: -

cdr3_nt: TGTGCCAGCAGTTTCCGGCTAGCGGGAGGTACCGACGAGCAGTACTTC
cdr3_aa: CASSFRLAGGTDEQYF
d_call: TRBD2
j_call: TRBJ2-7
cdr3_length: 16
v_call: TRBV6-2/TRBV6-3
clone_size: once

cdr3_nt: TGTGCCACCAGCAGAGTGGGTTCGGGGGAGACCCAGTACTTC
cdr3_aa: CATSRVGSGETQYF
d_call: -
j_call: TRBJ2-5
cdr3_length: 14
v_call: TRBV15
clone_size: -

cdr3_nt: TGCAGTGCTAGAGATCCCCTAGCGGGGTACGGGGATACGCAGTATTTT
cdr3_aa: CSARDPLAGYGDTQYF
d_call: TRBD2
j_call: TRBJ2-3
cdr3_length: 16
v_call: TRBV20-1
clone_size: -

cdr3_nt: TGCGCCAGCAGCCAGGGGGACAGCACAGATACGCAGTATTTT
cdr3_aa: CASSQGDSTDTQYF
d_call: -
j_call: TRBJ2-3
cdr3_length: 14
v_call: TRBV4-3
clone_size: few